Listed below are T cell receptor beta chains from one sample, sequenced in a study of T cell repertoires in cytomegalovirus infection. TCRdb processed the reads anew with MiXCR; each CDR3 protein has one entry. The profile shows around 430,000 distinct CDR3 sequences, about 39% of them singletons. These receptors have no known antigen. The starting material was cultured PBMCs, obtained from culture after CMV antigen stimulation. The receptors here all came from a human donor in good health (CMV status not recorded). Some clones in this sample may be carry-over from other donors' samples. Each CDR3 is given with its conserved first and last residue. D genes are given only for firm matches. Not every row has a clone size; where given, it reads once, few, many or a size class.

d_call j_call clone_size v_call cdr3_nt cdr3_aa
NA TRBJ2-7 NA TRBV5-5 TGTGCCAGCAGTTATACTCCCGACAGGAGGGCCTACGAGCAGTACTTC CASSYTPDRRAYEQYF
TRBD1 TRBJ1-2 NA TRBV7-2 TGTGCCAGCAGCTTAGTTGGGACAGGGGGCTTTAACTATGGCTACACCTTC CASSLVGTGGFNYGYTF
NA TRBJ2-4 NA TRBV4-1 TGCGCCAGCAGCCAAGAGGTCGAGGGACCTTTGGTCATTCAGTACTTC CASSQEVEGPLVIQYF
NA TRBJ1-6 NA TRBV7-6 TGTGCCAGCAGGGGGCCGAATTCACCCCTCCACTTT CASRGPNSPLHF
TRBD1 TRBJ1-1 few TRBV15 TGTGCCACCAGCGGGGACAGGGGATACACTGAAGCTTTCTTT CATSGDRGYTEAFF
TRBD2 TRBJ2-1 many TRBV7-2 TGTGCCAGCAGCGCCTCATTTCTAGCGGGGTTGGATGAGCAGTTCTTC CASSASFLAGLDEQFF
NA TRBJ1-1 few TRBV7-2 TGTGCCAGCAGCCGTCGACAGGTGAACACTGAAGCTTTCTTT CASSRRQVNTEAFF
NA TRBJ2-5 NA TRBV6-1 TGTGCCAGCAGTGAAAACCCCATGGGGGCTGCCCAAGAGACCCAGTACTTC CASSENPMGAAQETQYF
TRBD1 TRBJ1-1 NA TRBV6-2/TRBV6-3 TGTGCCAGCAGTTACGCCCCGGGACAGGAAGATGAAGCTTTCTTT CASSYAPGQEDEAFF
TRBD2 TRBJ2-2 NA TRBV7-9 TGTGCCAGCAGCTCCGAATTCGGACTAGACACCGGGGAGCTGTTTTTT CASSSEFGLDTGELFF
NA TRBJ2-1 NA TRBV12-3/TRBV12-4 TGTGCCAGCAGGTACGGGACACCTACCCTTTACAATGAGCAGTTCTTC CASRYGTPTLYNEQFF
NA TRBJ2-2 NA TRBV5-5 TGTGCCAGCAGCTTGGCCCAGCGTCGGTTGCGAGAGAACACCGGGGAGCTGTTTTTT CASSLAQRRLRENTGELFF
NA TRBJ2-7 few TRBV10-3 TGTGCCATCAGTGTCTCCCAACCGGGACGAAACTTCTACGAGCAGTACTTC CAISVSQPGRNFYEQYF
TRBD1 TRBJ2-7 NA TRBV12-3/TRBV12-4 TGTGCCAGCAGTTTACCGGGACAGGGAAACGAGCAGTACTTC CASSLPGQGNEQYF
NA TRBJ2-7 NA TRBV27 TGTGCCAGCAGCCGAACCGGGTCTGCTCTGGACGAGCAGTACTTC CASSRTGSALDEQYF
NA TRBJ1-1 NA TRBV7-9 TGTGCCAGCAGCTTCGCGCAGGGTGACTTTTGGACTGAAGCTTTCTTT CASSFAQGDFWTEAFF
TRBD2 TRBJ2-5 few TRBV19 TGTGCCAGTAGTACGTCGACTAGCGGAGTTGAGACCCAGTACTTC CASSTSTSGVETQYF
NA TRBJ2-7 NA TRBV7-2 TGTGCCAGCAGGACCACCGGAGACGAGCAGTACTTC CASRTTGDEQYF
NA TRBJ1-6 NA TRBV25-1 TGTGCCAGCAGGTTCCCGGGACAAAATTCACCCCTCCACTTT CASRFPGQNSPLHF
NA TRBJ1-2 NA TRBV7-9 TGTGCCAGCAGGCCCCTGCGTGGGAGCACTAACTATGGCTACACCTTC CASRPLRGSTNYGYTF
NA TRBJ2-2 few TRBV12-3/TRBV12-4 TGTGCCAGCAGGAAGGGGCCTGGCACCGGGGAGCTGTTTTTT CASRKGPGTGELFF
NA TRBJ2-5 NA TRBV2 TGTGCCAGCAGTGACAGAACCCAAGAGACCCAGTACTTC CASSDRTQETQYF
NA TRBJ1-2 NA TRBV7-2 TGTGCCAGCAGCCCCCACAGGGATAACGGCTACACCTTC CASSPHRDNGYTF
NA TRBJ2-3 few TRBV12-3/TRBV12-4 TGTGCCAGCAGTTATCGGGGGCGCGTCGCAGATACGCAGTATTTT CASSYRGRVADTQYF
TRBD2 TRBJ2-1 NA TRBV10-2 TGCGCCAGCAGTGGACGGGAGGGGGGGCAGGATGAGCAGTTCTTC CASSGREGGQDEQFF
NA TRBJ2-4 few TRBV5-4 TGTGCCAGCAGCAGGGACCTCAAAAACATTCAGTACTTC CASSRDLKNIQYF
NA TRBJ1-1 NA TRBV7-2 TGTGCCAGCAGCTTATTTGGACAGAACACTGAAGCTTTCTTT CASSLFGQNTEAFF
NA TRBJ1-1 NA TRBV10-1 TGCGCCAGCAGCAGGGCTATGAACACTGAAGCTTTCTTT CASSRAMNTEAFF
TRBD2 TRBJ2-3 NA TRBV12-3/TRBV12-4 TGTGCCAGCAGTTTTCGGTCCGGGGGGGCCACAGATACGCAGTATTTT CASSFRSGGATDTQYF
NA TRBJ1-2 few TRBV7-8 TGTGCCAGCAGCTCCAATTCAGGCAACTATGGCTACACCTTC CASSSNSGNYGYTF
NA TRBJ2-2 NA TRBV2 TGTGCCATCCTAAAATGGCGGGGCTCCGGGGAGCTGTTTTTT CAILKWRGSGELFF
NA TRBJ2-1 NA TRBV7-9 TGTGCCAGCAGCTTAGTTGTTGGTGGGCAGTTCTTC CASSLVVGGQFF
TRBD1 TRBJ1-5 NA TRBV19 TGTGCCAGTAGTACCTTCGCACAGGGGAACCCCCAGCATTTT CASSTFAQGNPQHF
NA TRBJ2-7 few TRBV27 TGTGCCACCAAATCCCTGGCAGGCCAGCGGGAGCAGTACTTC CATKSLAGQREQYF
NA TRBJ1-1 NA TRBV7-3 TGTGCCAGCAGCCACTCGGACGGGGGGACTTTCTTT CASSHSDGGTFF
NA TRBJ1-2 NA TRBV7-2 TGTGCCAGCAGCCTTGCGCCCCGTGGGAGTTCTTATGGCTACACCTTC CASSLAPRGSSYGYTF
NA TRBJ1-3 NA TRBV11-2 TGTGCCAGCAGCACCCGGGGACAAAGCTCTGGAAACACCATATATTTT CASSTRGQSSGNTIYF
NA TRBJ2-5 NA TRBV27 TGTGCCAGCAGTTTCGGGGGCCTCGGTCAAGAGACCCAGTACTTC CASSFGGLGQETQYF
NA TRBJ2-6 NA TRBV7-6 TGTGCCAGCAGCTTAGTAGGACCCAGCGCCCTCTCTGGGGCCAACGTCCTGACTTTC CASSLVGPSALSGANVLTF
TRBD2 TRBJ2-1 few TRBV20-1 TGCAGTGCTAGTAGCGGGGGGTACCTCAATGAGCAGTTCTTC CSASSGGYLNEQFF
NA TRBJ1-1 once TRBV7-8 TGTGCCAGCAGCTTAGCGCAGGGTTCAGTGCTGGGGTACACTGAAGCTTTCTTT CASSLAQGSVLGYTEAFF
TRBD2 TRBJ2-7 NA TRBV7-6 TGTGCCAGCAGCTCGACCATACTAGCGGGAGGGCCCGGCCCTCACTACGAGCAGTACTTC CASSSTILAGGPGPHYEQYF
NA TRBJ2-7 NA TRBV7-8 TGTGCCAGCAGCACATACAGGGAGAAGGGCTACGAGCAGTACTTC CASSTYREKGYEQYF
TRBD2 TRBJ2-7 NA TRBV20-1 TGCAGTGCTCTGCGGGGGGTCGGATTCTACGAGCAGTACTTC CSALRGVGFYEQYF
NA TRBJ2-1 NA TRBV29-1 TGCAGCGTAGAAACCGGGGCTTTAGTTGGCAATGAGCAGTTCTTC CSVETGALVGNEQFF
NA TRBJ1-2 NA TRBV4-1 TGCGCCAGCAGCCAAGCAGAGACAGGAGCCTATGGCTACACCTTC CASSQAETGAYGYTF
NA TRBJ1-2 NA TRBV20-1 TGCAGTGCTAGAGTCTCCGGACCGCAGGCTACCTATGGCTACACCTTC CSARVSGPQATYGYTF
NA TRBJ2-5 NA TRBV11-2 TGTGCCAGCAGCTTTAACCGCTGCCGCCGTCGGAAGACCCAGTACTTC CASSFNRCRRRKTQYF
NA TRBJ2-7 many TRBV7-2 TGTGCCAGCAGCCTGGGGCGCCACTACGAGCAGTACTTC CASSLGRHYEQYF
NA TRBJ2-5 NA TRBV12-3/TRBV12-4 TGTGCCAGCAGGCTGGGTCGCGAGACCCAGTACTTC CASRLGRETQYF
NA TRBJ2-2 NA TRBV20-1 TGCAGTGCTAGAGATGTTAGGTCCTTCCGCGGTCCCGGGGAGCTGTTTTTT CSARDVRSFRGPGELFF
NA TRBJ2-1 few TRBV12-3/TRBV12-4 TGTGCCAGCAGTTTGACATCCAATGAGCAGTTCTTC CASSLTSNEQFF
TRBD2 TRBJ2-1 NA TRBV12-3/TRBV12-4 TGTGCCAGCAGTTTGAGGACTAGAGTCAAGGAGCAGTTCTTC CASSLRTRVKEQFF
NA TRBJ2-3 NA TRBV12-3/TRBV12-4 TGTGCCAGCAGGCCGACTGGCACAGATACGCAGTATTTT CASRPTGTDTQYF
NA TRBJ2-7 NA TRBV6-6 TGTGCCAGCGGGGATGGACTCGGCTACGAGCAGTACTTC CASGDGLGYEQYF